This T cell receptor (beta chain) was captured by sequencing in a study of OX40 agonist ivuxolimab in advanced cancers. Points from the study as a whole: The study found that CD8+ T cells averaged more expanded clones than CD4+. There was clonal expansion of CD4+ and CD8+ blood T cells by week 6 at 0.1 to 3.0 mg/kg. Among patients with partial responses at 0.1-3.0 mg/kg, clonal expansion was among the lowest.

Details on this clone: Its cognate antigen is unknown.

V lost 3 bases and J lost 8; bases outside the gene matches: 9. The CDR3 runs 17 residues. Germline values: CDR1 SGHRS, CDR2 YFSETQ. The method was immunoSEQ multiplex PCR; TCRdb's version includes in-frame clones alone and lacks a portion of them. The sample consists of about 90,000 clones, more than 75% of them appearing once. Drawing of blood for sampling happened at baseline, at cycle 4 day 1, and at cycle 7 day 1. This specimen was CD4+ or CD8+ T cells sorted from blood, taken in a trial of the OX40 agonist ivuxolimab. The chain combines TRBV5-1 with TRBJ2-1; 15 bases agree with TRBD2. This TCR was recovered from an adult with an advanced solid tumor such as melanoma, head and neck, liver or kidney cancer. The CDR3 is CASSSGLAGGPGDEQFF. CDR3 DNA: TGCGCCAGCAGCTCTGGACTAGCGGGAGGGCCGGGGGATGAGCAGTTCTTC.